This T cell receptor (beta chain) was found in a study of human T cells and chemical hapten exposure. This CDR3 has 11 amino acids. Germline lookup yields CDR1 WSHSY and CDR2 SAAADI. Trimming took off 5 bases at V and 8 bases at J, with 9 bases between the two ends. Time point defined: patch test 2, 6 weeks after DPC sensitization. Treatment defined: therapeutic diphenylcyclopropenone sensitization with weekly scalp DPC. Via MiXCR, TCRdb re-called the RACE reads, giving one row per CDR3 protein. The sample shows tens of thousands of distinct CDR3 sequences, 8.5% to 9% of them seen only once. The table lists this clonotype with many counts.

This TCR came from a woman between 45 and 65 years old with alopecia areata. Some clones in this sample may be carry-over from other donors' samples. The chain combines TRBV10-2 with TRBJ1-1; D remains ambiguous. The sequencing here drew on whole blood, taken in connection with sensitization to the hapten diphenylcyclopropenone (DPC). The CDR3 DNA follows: TGCGCCAGCAGTTCGGGATTGGAAGCTTTCTTT. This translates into CASSSGLEAFF.